This T cell receptor beta chain emerged from a study of post-analysis software for immune sequencing data. Study-level results: Several TRBV segments (TRBV5-6, TRBV5-1 and TRBV20-1 among them) occurred more frequently in patients than in controls.

Germline V lookup: CDR1 SQVTM, CDR2 ANQGSEA. V lost 7 bases to trimming and J lost 8 bases, with 26 bases between them. This CDR3 is built from 15 residues. With respect to this clonotype: Antigen unknown.

Included in the TCR beta cDNA libraries were unique molecular identifiers. TCRdb analysed the PCR reads with MiXCR anew, one entry per CDR3 protein. The sample holds fewer than 700,000 distinct CDR3 sequences, about 44% seen once. The source material was blood. The rearrangement links TRBV29-1 to TRBJ1-2, with TRBD1 as a possible D gene (5 bases). This sequence originates from a girl aged 10 to 17 with multiple sclerosis. CDR3 coding DNA: TGCAGCGCCCGGGGCATGGACTCCTTTATGAGCGGCTACACCTTC. This codes for CSARGMDSFMSGYTF. The whole variable domain, filled in from reference TRBV29-1 and TRBJ1-2, reads SAVISQKPSRDICQRGTSLTIQCQVDSQVTMMFWYRQQPGQSLTLIATANQGSEATYESGFVIDKFPISRPNLTFSTLTVSNMSPEDSSIYLCSARGMDSFMSGYTFGSGTRLTVV.